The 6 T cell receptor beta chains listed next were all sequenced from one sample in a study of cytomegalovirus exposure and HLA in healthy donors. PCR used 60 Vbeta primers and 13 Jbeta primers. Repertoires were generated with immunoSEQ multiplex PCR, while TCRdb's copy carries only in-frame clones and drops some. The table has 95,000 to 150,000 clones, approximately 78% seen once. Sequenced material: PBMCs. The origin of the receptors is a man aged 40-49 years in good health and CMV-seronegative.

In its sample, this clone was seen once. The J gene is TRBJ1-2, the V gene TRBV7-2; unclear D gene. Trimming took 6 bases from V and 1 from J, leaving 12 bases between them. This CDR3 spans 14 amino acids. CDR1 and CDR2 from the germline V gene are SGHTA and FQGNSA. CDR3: CASRSIAYNYGYTF. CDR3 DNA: TGTGCCAGCAGATCCATAGCTTATAACTATGGCTACACCTTC.

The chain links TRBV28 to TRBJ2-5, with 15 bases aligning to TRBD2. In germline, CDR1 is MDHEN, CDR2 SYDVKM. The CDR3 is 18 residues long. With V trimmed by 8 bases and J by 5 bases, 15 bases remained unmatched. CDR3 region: CASGWTSGGALFRETQYF. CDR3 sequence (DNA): TGTGCCAGCGGGTGGACTAGCGGGGGGGCCCTTTTTAGGGAGACCCAGTACTTC.

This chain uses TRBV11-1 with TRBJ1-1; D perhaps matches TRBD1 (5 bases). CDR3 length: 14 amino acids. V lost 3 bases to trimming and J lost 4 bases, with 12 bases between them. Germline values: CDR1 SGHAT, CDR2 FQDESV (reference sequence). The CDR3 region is CASSLTGDGTEAFF. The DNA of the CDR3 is TGTGCCAGCAGCTTGACGGGGGATGGCACTGAAGCTTTCTTT.

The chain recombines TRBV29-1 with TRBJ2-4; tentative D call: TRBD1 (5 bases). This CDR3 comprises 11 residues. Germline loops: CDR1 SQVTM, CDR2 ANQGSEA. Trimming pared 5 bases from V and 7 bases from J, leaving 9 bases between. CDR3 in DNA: TGCAGCGTTCAGGGCTTGAACATTCAGTACTTC. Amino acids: CSVQGLNIQYF. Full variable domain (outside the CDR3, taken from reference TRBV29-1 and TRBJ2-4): SAVISQKPSRDICQRGTSLTIQCQVDSQVTMMFWYRQQPGQSLTLIATANQGSEATYESGFVIDKFPISRPNLTFSTLTVSNMSPEDSSIYLCSVQGLNIQYFGAGTRLSVL.

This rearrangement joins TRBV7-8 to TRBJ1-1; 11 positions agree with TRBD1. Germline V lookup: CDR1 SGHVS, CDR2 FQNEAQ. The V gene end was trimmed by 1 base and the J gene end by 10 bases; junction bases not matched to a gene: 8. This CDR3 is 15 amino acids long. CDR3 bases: TGTGCCAGCAGCTTAGTCTGGGGACAGGGGGTGGGAGCTTTCTTT. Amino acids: CASSLVWGQGVGAFF.

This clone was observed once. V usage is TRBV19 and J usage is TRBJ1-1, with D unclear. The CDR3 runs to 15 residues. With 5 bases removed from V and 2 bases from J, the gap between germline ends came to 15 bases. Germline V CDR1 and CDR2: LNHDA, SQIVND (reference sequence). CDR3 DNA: TGTGCCAGTAGTTCCGAAGCCCTAGGAAACACTGAAGCTTTCTTT. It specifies CASSSEALGNTEAFF.